This T cell receptor (beta chain) was sequenced during a study of beta chain features in type 1 diabetes. The entirety of the isolated RNA underwent reverse transcription, so expressed TCRB transcripts were sequenced. This table comes from immunoSEQ multiplex PCR, and its TCRdb copy is limited to in-frame clones, with some not included. Among some 47,000 clones listed, approximately 40% were seen once. Overall study results and limits: People with Type 1 diabetes carried modestly yet significantly shorter TCRB CDR3s in all four CD4+ subsets.

Germline trimming cut 6 bases from V and 2 bases from J; bases unmatched to any gene: 9. The CDR3 length is 15 residues. Germline CDR1 and CDR2: MNHEY and SVGAGI. On this clone itself: Its antigen is unknown.

The sequence was obtained from a young man with type 1 diabetes. The J gene is TRBJ1-2, the V gene TRBV6-5; 7 bases align to TRBD1. The specimen was stem cell memory CD4+ T cells from blood. CDR3 amino acids: CASSPRTGFNYGYTF. The DNA of the CDR3 is TGTGCCAGCAGCCCCAGGACAGGTTTCAACTATGGCTACACCTTC.